A few counts support the clone carrying this T cell receptor (beta chain). The data were obtained in a study of T-cell memory formation after mild COVID-19. TCRdb redid the calling of the 5' RACE reads with MiXCR, one entry per CDR3 protein. The sample carries more than 400,000 distinct CDR3 sequences, roughly 18% recorded once. Looked up from germline, CDR1 is GTSNPN and CDR2 is SVGIG (reference sequence). The ends were cut back, 2 bases at V and 8 bases at J, with 12 bases in the middle. CDR3 length: 13 amino acids. The receptor was derived from an adult woman who had mild COVID-19 (a few samples of this study predate the infection). Cell type and time point are not known. The rearrangement joins TRBV30 to TRBJ2-2; D not resolved. The sample consisted of PBMCs or a T cell subset sorted from them (not recorded which). The CDR3 DNA reads as TGTGCCTGGAGTATAGTGCCGGAGGGGGAGCTGTTTTTT. Amino acid sequence: CAWSIVPEGELFF.